This is a list of T cell receptor beta chains from one sample in a study of blood T cell repertoires in COVID-19. The assay was immunoSEQ multiplex PCR, and TCRdb's table has in-frame clones only and misses some. The sample has some 160,000 clones; 75% to 80% are singletons. Input material: peripheral blood. The receptors were gathered from a woman aged 80 or over with acute or convalescent COVID-19. Each CDR3 is given with its conserved first and last residue. A D gene is named only where the DNA matches it firmly. Clone size is given for some rows only: seen once, a few or many times, or a class if the clone is expanded.

d_call j_call clone_size v_call cdr3_nt cdr3_aa
TRBD1 TRBJ1-1 NA TRBV10-3 TGTGCCATCAGTGGGACAGGGACAGGGAACACTGAAGCTTTCTTT CAISGTGTGNTEAFF
TRBD1 TRBJ1-2 NA TRBV7-9 TGTGCCAGCAGCTCAAATCACAGGGGTGGCTACACCTTC CASSSNHRGGYTF
TRBD1 TRBJ1-1 NA TRBV27 TGTGCCAGCAGTTTGACAGGGCTGGCTGAAGCTTTCTTT CASSLTGLAEAFF
NA TRBJ1-1 NA TRBV7-3 TGTGCCAGCAGCGTCGACAGAGGCACTGAAGCTTTCTTT CASSVDRGTEAFF
NA TRBJ2-7 NA TRBV7-9 TGTGCCAGCAGGGGAAACAGGGACCCATCCTACGAGCAGTACTTC CASRGNRDPSYEQYF
NA TRBJ1-2 few TRBV19 TGTGCCAGTAGCCTAGTAGGTACCTATGGCTACACCTTC CASSLVGTYGYTF
TRBD1 TRBJ2-7 NA TRBV2 TGTGCCAGCAGTGAAGAAGGGACAGGTCTCTACGAGCAGTACTTC CASSEEGTGLYEQYF
NA TRBJ2-1 NA TRBV10-1 TGCGCCAGCAGTGAACTCCTCAGGGGTGAGCAGTTCTTC CASSELLRGEQFF
TRBD1 TRBJ1-2 NA TRBV19 TGTGCCAGTAGTATAGGAGCTGCAGGGGGGACCTATGGCTACACCTTC CASSIGAAGGTYGYTF
NA TRBJ2-5 NA TRBV5-5 TGTGCCAGCAGCTCCGGGACTCCTGGTGAGACCCAGTACTTC CASSSGTPGETQYF
TRBD1 TRBJ1-3 NA TRBV3-1/TRBV3-2 TGTGCCAGCAGCCAAGTTCGCAGGGGGCCTGGAAACACCATATATTTT CASSQVRRGPGNTIYF
NA TRBJ2-5 NA TRBV4-1 TGCGCCAGCAGCCGCCCGGGACACCGTGATAAAGAGACCCAGTACTTC CASSRPGHRDKETQYF
NA TRBJ1-3 few TRBV28 TGTGCCAGCAGTTTCGGTCCCGGGGACTCTGGAAACACCATATATTTT CASSFGPGDSGNTIYF
NA TRBJ2-7 NA TRBV7-8 TGTGCCAGCAGCTCAAGGAGATCTCCCCAAGGCTACGAGCAGTACTTC CASSSRRSPQGYEQYF
TRBD1 TRBJ2-7 NA TRBV6-1 TGTGCCAGCGGTGACAGGGGGCTCTACGAGCAGTACTTC CASGDRGLYEQYF
NA TRBJ2-3 NA TRBV9 TGTGCCAGCAGCGCCTCAAGCAACACAGATACGCAGTATTTT CASSASSNTDTQYF
TRBD1 TRBJ1-4 once TRBV27 TGTGCCAGCAGGGGACAGGGGTCTAATGAAAAACTGTTTTTT CASRGQGSNEKLFF
NA TRBJ1-4 NA TRBV19 TGTGCCAGTAGTATGTTCCGAGGCGGGTTGGAGGAAAAACTGTTTTTT CASSMFRGGLEEKLFF
TRBD1 TRBJ2-1 NA TRBV27 TGTGCCAGCAGTTTATTACAGGGGTTATACAATGAGCAGTTCTTC CASSLLQGLYNEQFF
TRBD1 TRBJ2-1 NA TRBV19 TGTGCCAGTAGTCTCAACAGGGGGCCCAATGAGCAGTTCTTC CASSLNRGPNEQFF
NA TRBJ1-1 few TRBV5-1 TGCGCCAGCAGCTTGGGCAGTGGGAACACTGAAGCTTTCTTT CASSLGSGNTEAFF
TRBD1 TRBJ1-2 NA TRBV27 TGTGCCAGCAGACGACAGGGGATAGGCTATGGCTACACCTTC CASRRQGIGYGYTF
TRBD2 TRBJ2-5 few TRBV10-2 TGCGCCAGCAGAAAAACTAGCGGGAGGGCCCTGGAGACCCAGTACTTC CASRKTSGRALETQYF
NA TRBJ1-5 NA TRBV19 TGTGCCAGTAGTGAACAGTCAAATAGCAATCAGCCCCAGCATTTT CASSEQSNSNQPQHF
TRBD2 TRBJ2-1 NA TRBV24-1 TGTGCCAGCACTAGCGGGAGGTCGAATGAGCAGTTCTTC CASTSGRSNEQFF
NA TRBJ2-7 NA TRBV3-1/TRBV3-2 TGTGCCAGCAGCCCCTCTGGGAGCTACGAGCAGTACTTC CASSPSGSYEQYF
NA TRBJ1-3 NA TRBV29-1 TGCAGCGTCCTCTACTCTGGAAACACCATATATTTT CSVLYSGNTIYF
NA TRBJ1-2 NA TRBV19 TGTGCCAGTACCTACAGAGCTAACTATGGCTACACCTTC CASTYRANYGYTF
TRBD2 TRBJ2-2 NA TRBV12-5 TGTGCTAGTGGTTTGGTAGCGGGAACAGCCAATCGACGGACCGGGGAGCTGTTTTTT CASGLVAGTANRRTGELFF
NA TRBJ2-2 NA TRBV3-1/TRBV3-2 TGTGCCAGCACCTCGGGACTCCCCCAACCCGGGGAGCTGTTTTTT CASTSGLPQPGELFF
TRBD2 TRBJ2-3 NA TRBV5-4 TGTGCCAGCAGCTTGCCTCTAGCGGGGGGCTCTAGCACAGATACGCAGTATTTT CASSLPLAGGSSTDTQYF
NA TRBJ1-1 NA TRBV5-6 TGTGCCAGCAGCGATACGGGGGGGAGCACTGAAGCTTTCTTT CASSDTGGSTEAFF
NA TRBJ2-7 NA TRBV6-5 TGTGCCAGCAGTACCACAGGGTCAGGCTACTACGAGCAGTACTTC CASSTTGSGYYEQYF
TRBD1 TRBJ2-7 NA TRBV15 TGTGCCACCAGCAGGGACAGGGGAAACTACGAGCAGTACTTC CATSRDRGNYEQYF
NA TRBJ1-4 few TRBV11-2 TGTGCCAGCAGCATGAACAGAGCAACTAATGAAAAACTGTTTTTT CASSMNRATNEKLFF
TRBD2 TRBJ2-1 NA TRBV7-2 TGTGCCAGCAGCTCTAGCGGGGGTAAAAACAATGAGCAGTTCTTC CASSSSGGKNNEQFF
TRBD1 TRBJ2-5 NA TRBV5-1 TGCGCCAGCAGCCGGGACAGGGTTGCGTGGGAGACCCAGTACTTC CASSRDRVAWETQYF
TRBD1 TRBJ1-5 NA TRBV2 TGTGCCAGCAATAAGGACAGGGGTCTGGGGCCCCAGCATTTT CASNKDRGLGPQHF
NA TRBJ2-7 NA TRBV3-1/TRBV3-2 TGTGCCAGCAGCCCGGAGTTCCAGGGCGAGCGGTACTTC CASSPEFQGERYF
NA TRBJ1-3 NA TRBV5-1 TGCGCCAGCAGCTTGGATAGCTCTGGAAACACCATATATTTT CASSLDSSGNTIYF
NA TRBJ2-3 NA TRBV7-9 TGTGCCAGCAGTTCTCCGGGAGATACGCAGTATTTT CASSSPGDTQYF
TRBD2 TRBJ2-1 once TRBV19 TGTGCCAGTAGCCGTGGACTAGCGGGGCGGGGCCATGAGCAGTTCTTC CASSRGLAGRGHEQFF
NA TRBJ1-1 NA TRBV3-1/TRBV3-2 TGTGCCAGCAGCCACGAGGGGAACACTGAAGCTTTCTTT CASSHEGNTEAFF
TRBD2 TRBJ2-7 NA TRBV7-2 TGTGCCAGCAGCTTTAGCGGGAGGGCCAGGGAAGAGCAGTACTTC CASSFSGRAREEQYF
TRBD1 TRBJ1-3 NA TRBV6-1 TGTGCCAGCAGTGACCCGACAGGGTCTGGAAACACCATATATTTT CASSDPTGSGNTIYF
TRBD1 TRBJ1-4 NA TRBV6-6 TGTGCCAGCAGTTACTCCGGACAGGGGTTTGGGAAACTGTTTTTT CASSYSGQGFGKLFF
NA TRBJ1-6 once TRBV6-1 TGTGCCAGCAGTGAAGCGGTCTGGGACACGAGCTCCTATAATTCACCCCTCCACTTT CASSEAVWDTSSYNSPLHF
TRBD1 TRBJ2-2 NA TRBV19 TGTGCCAGTAGTAAACAACCGGGACAGGGGTTAAACACCGGGGAGCTGTTTTTT CASSKQPGQGLNTGELFF
NA TRBJ2-1 NA TRBV12-3/TRBV12-4 TGTGCCAGCACCTTAGGACAGAACAATGAGCAGTTCTTC CASTLGQNNEQFF
NA TRBJ2-7 NA TRBV7-9 TGTGCCAGCAGCCCGCAGGGCGGAGTGGAGATTGGGCCCTACGAGCAGTACTTC CASSPQGGVEIGPYEQYF
NA TRBJ1-1 NA TRBV12-3/TRBV12-4 TGTGCCAGCACGCCGGTCCACACTGAAGCTTTCTTT CASTPVHTEAFF
NA TRBJ2-7 NA TRBV10-2 TGCGCCAGCAGTAATCAGGAGGGCGAGCAGTACTTC CASSNQEGEQYF
TRBD2 TRBJ2-3 NA TRBV18 TGTGCCAGCTCTACCGGCCGGACTAGCGGGTTCGATACGCAGTATTTT CASSTGRTSGFDTQYF